Listed here are 30 T cell receptor beta chains from one sample, sequenced in a study of control samples from healthy donors and cancer patients. The method was immunoSEQ multiplex PCR; TCRdb's version includes in-frame clones alone and lacks a portion of them. In the table there are 130,000 or so clones, roughly 89% of which are singletons. The specimen sequenced was PBMCs. The receptor set was obtained from a man in his forties or fifties with head and neck cancer.

This clone was seen a single time. CDR3 residues: CAWGGRQGDQPQHF. CDR3 nucleotides: TGTGCCTGGGGGGGCCGACAGGGGGATCAGCCCCAGCATTTT. J is TRBJ1-5 and V is TRBV30, with 9 bases lining up with TRBD1. CDR3 size: 14 residues. Germline CDR1 and CDR2: GTSNPN and SVGIG (reference sequence). Trimming cost V 5 bases and J 5 bases; bases outside gene matches: 7. Combining the CDR3 with reference TRBV30 and TRBJ1-5 gives the whole variable domain SQTIHQWPATLVQPVGSPLSLECTVEGTSNPNLYWYRQAAGRGLQLLFYSVGIGQISSEVPQNLSASRPQDRQFILSSKKLLLSDSGFYLCAWGGRQGDQPQHFGDGTRLSIL.

The chain employs TRBV2 and TRBJ2-5; the match to TRBD1 covers 7 bases. Trimming at V came to 7 bases and at J to 4 bases, leaving 6 bases not matched to a gene. Germline assignment: CDR1 SNHLY and CDR2 FYNNEI. The CDR3 extends over 13 amino acids. The CDR3 protein is CASKRDSGETQYF. The CDR3 DNA reads as TGTGCCAGCAAACGGGACAGCGGAGAGACCCAGTACTTC.

This clone was recorded once. The rearrangement uses TRBV6-6 and TRBJ1-2; maybe TRBD1 (6 bases). V was pared by 5 bases and J by 4 bases, with 8 bases between. The CDR3 is 12 amino acids. Germline V gene lookup returns CDR1 MNHNY and CDR2 SVGAGI (reference sequence). The DNA for the CDR3 is TGTGCCAGCAGTCTAGGGGGCTATGGCTACACCTTC. Amino acids: CASSLGGYGYTF.

V is TRBV10-1 and J is TRBJ2-7; D unresolved. This CDR3 has 13 residues. V was trimmed by 4 bases and J by 0 bases, leaving 7 bases between them. CDR1 is WNHNN and CDR2 is SYGVQD in the germline V gene (reference sequence). This CDR3 reads CASSGGISYEQYF. The CDR3 DNA is TGCGCCAGCAGTGGCGGTATCTCCTACGAGCAGTACTTC.

The chain employs TRBV7-9 and TRBJ2-7, with a possible D match to TRBD1 (6 bases). Germline lookup yields CDR1 SEHNR and CDR2 FQNEAQ (reference sequence). This CDR3 is 15 amino acids long. Trimming removed 4 bases at V and 1 base at J, with 14 bases between. CDR3 bases: TGTGCCAGCAGCTCCAACTACAGGGTTTCCTACGAGCAGTACTTC. Protein product: CASSSNYRVSYEQYF.

The chain joins TRBV11-2 to TRBJ1-4; 10 bases map to TRBD1. The V and J ends lost 5 bases and 7 bases, in that order; junction bases with no gene match: 13. The CDR3 length is 17 residues. Germline CDR1 and CDR2: SGHAT and FQNNGV. CDR3 nucleotide sequence: TGTGCCAGCAGCCGACCGGGACAGGGGATCTTAGGTGAAAAACTGTTTTTT. Translation gives CASSRPGQGILGEKLFF.

This clone was observed once. V and J are TRBV20-1 and TRBJ2-7; possibly TRBD1 for D (5 bases). The CDR3 loop spans 11 amino acids. Germline V gives CDR1 DFQATT, CDR2 SNEGSKA (reference sequence). V lost 2 bases, J lost 3 bases, and 5 bases lay in between. The CDR3 DNA reads TGCAGTGCTAGAAGGGGCTACGAGCAGTACTTC. Protein product: CSARRGYEQYF.

Here the CDR3 reads CASSELGGGPEAFF. In DNA, the CDR3 is TGTGCCAGCAGTGAGTTGGGGGGGGGCCCTGAAGCTTTCTTT. The chain carries TRBV2 and TRBJ1-1; a possible D gene is TRBD1 (6 bases). Trimming stripped 3 bases from V and 6 bases from J, with 14 bases between. The CDR3 length is 14 residues. Germline CDR1 is SNHLY and CDR2 is FYNNEI.

The chain has TRBV6-1 and TRBJ2-7; D perhaps matches TRBD1 (6 bases). Germline V CDR1 and CDR2: MNHNS, SASEGT. Trimming pared 1 base from V and 4 bases from J, leaving 20 bases between. This CDR3 is 17 amino acids long. CDR3 in amino acids: CASSEGPTGFRGYEQYF. CDR3 bases: TGTGCCAGCAGTGAAGGGCCGACAGGCTTCCGGGGATACGAGCAGTACTTC.

The CDR3 nucleotides read TGCGCCAGCAGCTTAACAGGGCCTCCTTCCAATGAGCAGTTCTTC. It specifies CASSLTGPPSNEQFF. This chain joins TRBV5-1 and TRBJ2-1; D might be TRBD1 (6 bases). In germline, CDR1 is SGHRS, CDR2 YFSETQ. The CDR3 totals 15 residues. Trimming removed 2 bases at V and 6 bases at J, with 15 bases between.

This sequence joins TRBV2 and TRBJ2-5; tentatively, D is TRBD2 (7 bases). V was cut by 4 bases and J by 5 bases, with 14 bases left in between. Germline CDR1 is SNHLY and CDR2 is FYNNEI. The CDR3 is 14 amino acids. CDR3 coding DNA: TGTGCCAGCAGTGGCCCACAGGGAGGGGAGACCCAGTACTTC. This gives the protein CASSGPQGGETQYF.

This clone was seen only a few times. V is TRBV5-1 and J is TRBJ1-1, with D hard to call. Trimming pared 2 bases from V and 0 bases from J, leaving 8 bases between. The CDR3 consists of 14 residues. Germline loops: CDR1 SGHRS, CDR2 YFSETQ. CDR3 residues: CASSFIPMNTEAFF. The CDR3 DNA reads TGCGCCAGCAGCTTCATACCAATGAACACTGAAGCTTTCTTT.

J is TRBJ1-1 and V is TRBV6-2 or TRBV6-3; D perhaps matches TRBD1 (5 bases). V was trimmed by 2 bases and J by 8 bases, leaving 18 bases between them. This CDR3 is 15 amino acids long. The germline V gene has CDR1 MNHEY and CDR2 SVGEGT. The CDR3 is CASSYLNRSPPEAFF. The CDR3 nucleotides are TGTGCCAGCAGTTACCTTAACAGGTCTCCACCAGAAGCTTTCTTT.

This chain uses TRBV19 with TRBJ1-5; D not certain. Germline loops: CDR1 LNHDA, CDR2 SQIVND (reference sequence). Deletions cut 5 bases from V and 1 base from J, with 6 bases between. The CDR3 totals 13 residues. The CDR3 nucleotides are TGTGCCAGTAGTGAGACGAGCAATCAGCCCCAGCATTTT. It encodes CASSETSNQPQHF.

This clone was detected only once. The rearrangement joins TRBV2 to TRBJ2-5, with a possible D match to TRBD2 (6 bases). The CDR3 spans 16 residues. Germline CDR1 is SNHLY and CDR2 is FYNNEI. Trimming shortened V by 2 bases and J by 5 bases, and 18 bases separated the two germline ends. CDR3 coding DNA: TGTGCCAGCAGTGAAACGCGCAATCTTGGGGGGGAGACCCAGTACTTC. This gives the protein CASSETRNLGGETQYF.

The J gene is TRBJ1-1, the V gene TRBV7-9, with D possibly being TRBD1 (5 bases). Germline V gene sequence: CDR1 SEHNR, CDR2 FQNEAQ (reference sequence). V was pared by 1 base and J by 0 bases, with 15 bases between. The CDR3 has 17 amino acids. In DNA, the CDR3 is TGTGCCAGCAGCTTAGGGGACCCGGGAGGCATGAACACTGAAGCTTTCTTT. The encoded protein is CASSLGDPGGMNTEAFF.

The chain recombines TRBV18 with TRBJ2-2; 9 bases are shared with TRBD2. Trimming took 4 bases from V and 0 from J; bases not matched to a gene: 3. Germline values: CDR1 KGHSH, CDR2 LQKENI. CDR3 length: 16 residues. The CDR3 spells CASSLSSGTNTGELFF. The CDR3 DNA reads as TGTGCCAGCTCACTCTCTAGCGGGACGAACACCGGGGAGCTGTTTTTT.

The chain uses TRBV7-9 and TRBJ1-1; D call uncertain. The V and J ends lost 4 bases and 2 bases respectively, with 14 bases between them. CDR3 length: 15 amino acids. Germline CDR1 is SEHNR and CDR2 is FQNEAQ (reference sequence). This CDR3 is CASSSVRALNTEAFF. The CDR3 bases are TGTGCCAGCAGCTCAGTCCGGGCCCTCAACACTGAAGCTTTCTTT.

This clone appeared once. This chain connects TRBV30 to TRBJ1-2; 8 nucleotides match TRBD1. The CDR3 consists of 17 residues. V lost 0 bases and J lost 6; bases outside the gene matches: 15. Germline V CDR1 and CDR2: GTSNPN, SVGIG (reference sequence). CDR3 in DNA: TGTGCCTGGAGTGTACGAGACAGGGGTTGGACAAGTGATGGCTACACCTTC. Encoded protein: CAWSVRDRGWTSDGYTF. Using reference TRBV30 and TRBJ1-2 for the parts outside the CDR3, the full variable domain is SQTIHQWPATLVQPVGSPLSLECTVEGTSNPNLYWYRQAAGRGLQLLFYSVGIGQISSEVPQNLSASRPQDRQFILSSKKLLLSDSGFYLCAWSVRDRGWTSDGYTFGSGTRLTVV.

The chain recombines TRBV7-9 with TRBJ1-1; TRBD1 matches 8 bases. V gave up 1 base and J gave up 8 bases; unmatched junction bases: 6. CDR3 length: 14 amino acids. The germline V gene has CDR1 SEHNR and CDR2 FQNEAQ (reference sequence). The DNA for the CDR3 is TGTGCCAGCAGCTTAGACAGGACAGGGAAGGAAGCTTTCTTT. It translates to CASSLDRTGKEAFF.

The V and J genes are TRBV3-1 (or the pseudogene TRBV3-2) and TRBJ2-1; 9 positions agree with TRBD2. Germline-derived CDR1 and CDR2 are LGHDT and YNNKEL (reference sequence). The V gene end was trimmed by 1 base and the J gene end by 5 bases; junction bases not matched to a gene: 6. This CDR3 spans 16 amino acids. CDR3: CASSQGGRGGHNEQFF. As DNA, the CDR3 is TGTGCCAGCAGCCAAGGCGGGAGGGGGGGCCACAATGAGCAGTTCTTC.

CDR3 sequence (DNA): TGTGCCAGCAGCTTTGGGGGGAAGGGGGACAATCAGCCCCAGCATTTT. This encodes CASSFGGKGDNQPQHF. The chain links TRBV5-6 to TRBJ1-5; weak D call: TRBD1 (6 bases). V was pared by 2 bases and J by 3 bases, with 15 bases between. Germline CDR1 and CDR2: SGHDT and YYEEEE. The CDR3 is made up of 16 amino acids.

V usage is TRBV10-1 and J usage is TRBJ1-5; D call uncertain. The ends were cut back, 6 bases at V and 7 bases at J, with 13 bases in the middle. CDR1 is WNHNN, CDR2 SYGVQD, per germline (reference sequence). CDR3 length: 13 residues. CDR3 sequence (DNA): TGCGCCAGCAGCGATCGATACCTACAGCCCCAGCATTTT. Protein sequence: CASSDRYLQPQHF.

This clone was recorded a few times. The V gene is TRBV7-9, the J gene TRBJ1-1; D possibly corresponds to TRBD1 (6 bases). Germline CDR1 reads SEHNR; CDR2 reads FQNEAQ (reference sequence). CDR3 size: 16 residues. V lost 4 bases to trimming and J lost 1 base, with 16 bases between them. The CDR3 DNA reads as TGTGCCAGCAGCTCTCTAAGGACAGCCGGGAACACTGAAGCTTTCTTT. Translation: CASSSLRTAGNTEAFF.

The chain links TRBV14 to TRBJ1-4; D is unclear. CDR3 length equals 14 residues. V gave up 1 base and J gave up 7 bases, with 10 bases separating them. The germline V gene encodes CDR1 SGHDN and CDR2 FVKESK. The CDR3 sequence is CASSQGARSEKLFF. The DNA of the CDR3 is TGTGCCAGCAGCCAAGGGGCAAGATCTGAAAAACTGTTTTTT.

The count of this clone is one. This chain uses TRBV7-2 with TRBJ1-3; D unresolved. The ends were cut back, 1 base at V and 0 bases at J, with 13 bases in the middle. CDR1 and CDR2 (germline): SGHTA, FQGNSA. The CDR3 contains 17 residues. For the CDR3, the DNA is TGTGCCAGCAGCTTAGTGGGAGGGAGTAACTCTGGAAACACCATATATTTT. Protein: CASSLVGGSNSGNTIYF. The full variable domain, in which reference TRBV7-2 and TRBJ1-3 provide the parts outside the CDR3, is GAGVSQSPSNKVTEKGKDVELRCDPISGHTALYWYRQSLGQGLEFLIYFQGNSAPDKSGLPSDRFSAERTGGSVSTLTIQRTQQEDSAVYLCASSLVGGSNSGNTIYFGEGSWLTVV.

This rearrangement joins TRBV28 to TRBJ1-1; D is uncertain. Germline CDR1 is MDHEN and CDR2 is SYDVKM. With 4 bases removed from V and 12 bases from J, the gap between germline ends came to 9 bases. The CDR3 totals 10 residues. Here the CDR3 DNA reads TGTGCCAGCAGTTCCCCGACGACTTTCTTT. It yields the protein CASSSPTTFF.

The rearrangement uses TRBV2 and TRBJ2-1, with D possibly being TRBD1 (6 bases). The CDR3 runs to 13 residues. Germline CDR1 and CDR2: SNHLY and FYNNEI. The V and J ends lost 8 bases and 5 bases respectively, with 13 bases between them. CDR3 bases: TGTGCCAGCGATGGGACAACAGACAATGAGCAGTTCTTC. This gives the protein CASDGTTDNEQFF.

This clone showed up just once. The chain has TRBV12-3 or TRBV12-4 and TRBJ2-7; a weak D match, TRBD1 (6 bases). V lost 7 bases, J lost 4 bases, and 14 bases lay in between. There are 13 residues in the CDR3. CDR3 bases: TGTGCCAGCAACTCCGGGACATTTTACGAGCAGTACTTC. Translating gives CASNSGTFYEQYF.

The chain is built from TRBV7-9 and TRBJ2-3; possible D gene TRBD1, 6 bases. This CDR3 region has 12 residues. Trimming pared 3 bases from V and 6 bases from J, leaving 7 bases between. Germline V gene lookup returns CDR1 SEHNR and CDR2 FQNEAQ (reference sequence). The CDR3 loop is CASSFTGDTQYF. The CDR3 region has the DNA TGTGCCAGCAGCTTCACAGGGGATACGCAGTATTTT.